A single T cell receptor (beta chain) is shown here with its context. What it binds is not known. The study pooled second doses at about 4 or about 12 weeks. The data were produced by immunoSEQ multiplex PCR, yet TCRdb's version contains in-frame clones alone and is incomplete. The data show tens of thousands of clones, with 70% to 90% seen just once and approximately 10% held by the top ten. V gave up 2 bases and J gave up 8 bases; unmatched junction bases: 8. Germline CDR1 is SGHNT and CDR2 is YENEEA. The CDR3 has 15 residues. This specimen belongs to a study of T cell responses to AZD1222 COVID-19 vaccine. Overall study results and limits: Clonal diversity was possibly underestimated, and white British individuals and females predominated among donors.

This material consisted of peripheral blood, taken 28 days after the second AZD1222 dose. The TCR comes from an adult who received the AZD1222 COVID-19 vaccine. This chain uses TRBV11-3 with TRBJ2-1; 8 positions agree with TRBD1. The CDR3 protein is CASSLSRGPQDEQFF. The CDR3 coding sequence is TGTGCCAGCAGCTTAAGCAGGGGGCCACAAGATGAGCAGTTCTTC.